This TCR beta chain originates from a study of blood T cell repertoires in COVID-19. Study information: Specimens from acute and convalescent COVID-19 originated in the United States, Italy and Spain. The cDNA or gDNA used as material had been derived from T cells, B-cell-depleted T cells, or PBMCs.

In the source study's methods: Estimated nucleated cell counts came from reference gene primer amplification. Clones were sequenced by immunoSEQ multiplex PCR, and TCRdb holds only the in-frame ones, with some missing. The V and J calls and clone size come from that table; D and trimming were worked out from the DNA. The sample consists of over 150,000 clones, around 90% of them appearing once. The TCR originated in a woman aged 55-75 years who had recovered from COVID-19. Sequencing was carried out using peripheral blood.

This chain's CDR3 is CASAGQGNTEAFF. In DNA form, the CDR3 reads TGTGCCAGCGCGGGACAGGGGAACACTGAAGCTTTCTTT. The chain has TRBV19 and TRBJ1-1; 9 bases line up with TRBD1. With V trimmed by 9 bases and J by 1 base, 3 bases remained unmatched. The V gene's germline CDR1 is LNHDA and CDR2 SQIVND (reference sequence). The CDR3 has 13 residues.